Listed below are T cell receptor beta chains from one sample, sequenced in a study of blood T cell repertoires in COVID-19. The protocol was immunoSEQ multiplex PCR, while the TCRdb copy is restricted to in-frame clones and leaves out a portion. The data contain hundreds of thousands of clones, about 83% of them singletons. Material for sequencing was PBMCs or T cells enriched from blood (not recorded which). These receptors all stem from a woman aged 45-59 years who had recovered from COVID-19. Both conserved end residues are part of each CDR3. A D gene is named only where the DNA matches it firmly. Not all rows give a size; the values are once, few, many and, for expanded clones, a class.

cdr3_nt	cdr3_aa	clone_size	v_call	j_call	d_call
TGCGCCAGCAGCCAAGACGGTATTCCTCACAATGAGCAGTTCTTC	CASSQDGIPHNEQFF	NA	TRBV4-1	TRBJ2-1	NA
TGTGCCAGCAGCCTCGGTCTATCAGCGGATCAGCCCCAGCATTTT	CASSLGLSADQPQHF	NA	TRBV6-2/TRBV6-3	TRBJ1-5	NA
TGTGCCAGCAGCTTAGCAGGGGGCATCGATAATTCACCCCTCCACTTT	CASSLAGGIDNSPLHF	NA	TRBV7-2	TRBJ1-6	TRBD1
TGCGCCAGCAGCCTAACAAGCGGGAGTAGGCGAGAGACCCAGTACTTC	CASSLTSGSRRETQYF	NA	TRBV5-1	TRBJ2-5	TRBD2
TGTGCCAGCAGCTATACAGGGGGCTCGGCCGGGGAGCTGTTTTTT	CASSYTGGSAGELFF	NA	TRBV28	TRBJ2-2	TRBD1
TGTGCCAGCAGTCCTACCTGGGACAGTTCCTACGAGCAGTACTTC	CASSPTWDSSYEQYF	few	TRBV28	TRBJ2-7	TRBD1
TGCAGTGCTAGTAACAACCAAGAGACCCAGTACTTC	CSASNNQETQYF	NA	TRBV20-1	TRBJ2-5	NA
TGTGCCAGCAGCTCGGGACTAGCGGAAGTCACAGATACGCAGTATTTT	CASSSGLAEVTDTQYF	NA	TRBV7-3	TRBJ2-3	TRBD2
TGTGCCAGCAGCCTTCGGACTGGCGGGGGGGAGACCCAGTACTTC	CASSLRTGGGETQYF	NA	TRBV4-2	TRBJ2-5	TRBD2
TGTGCCAGCAGGCGGTCCGGTGGCAGGGACTATGGCTACACCTTC	CASRRSGGRDYGYTF	NA	TRBV9	TRBJ1-2	NA
TGTGCCAGCAGCCCCCTTACAGGGGATGTGGGGAACACTGAAGCTTTCTTT	CASSPLTGDVGNTEAFF	NA	TRBV7-6	TRBJ1-1	TRBD1
TGTGCCAGCAGGATGGGGGGGATGAACACTGAAGCTTTCTTT	CASRMGGMNTEAFF	NA	TRBV7-8	TRBJ1-1	NA
TGTGCCAGCAGCGGGGGGTCTCTTGGGACTAGTTACACCGGGGAGCTGTTTTTT	CASSGGSLGTSYTGELFF	NA	TRBV11-3	TRBJ2-2	TRBD2
TGTGCCAGCATGCTTGGGCCTGGAAACACCATATATTTT	CASMLGPGNTIYF	few	TRBV2	TRBJ1-3	NA
TGTGCCAGCAGCTTAACGGCCCGTGAGACCCAGTACTTC	CASSLTARETQYF	NA	TRBV7-3	TRBJ2-5	NA
TGTGCCAGCAGACGGTCCGACAGCTTGAACACTGAAGCTTTCTTT	CASRRSDSLNTEAFF	NA	TRBV6-5	TRBJ1-1	NA
TGCGCCAGCAGCACGGGACAGCTTTATTCACCCCTCCACTTT	CASSTGQLYSPLHF	few	TRBV5-1	TRBJ1-6	TRBD1
TGCGCCAGCAGAGGCGGGACAGGGGGCAACTATGGCTACACCTTC	CASRGGTGGNYGYTF	NA	TRBV4-1	TRBJ1-2	TRBD1
TGTGCCAGCAGCTTAGAAACAGGATACAATGAGCAGTTCTTC	CASSLETGYNEQFF	NA	TRBV11-1	TRBJ2-1	NA
TGTGCCAGCAGCTTAACGCTAGCGGGACCCCCCTACGAGCAGTACTTC	CASSLTLAGPPYEQYF	NA	TRBV7-3	TRBJ2-7	TRBD2
TGTGCCAGTAGTACGAAATACAGGGGGGGCACTGAAGCTTTCTTT	CASSTKYRGGTEAFF	NA	TRBV19	TRBJ1-1	TRBD1
TGTGCCAGCAGTGCGGAGGGAGGGGAAGTCCATGGCTACACCTTC	CASSAEGGEVHGYTF	NA	TRBV2	TRBJ1-2	NA
TGTGCCAGCTCACCGGGGACAGTCCAAGAGACCCAGTACTTC	CASSPGTVQETQYF	NA	TRBV18	TRBJ2-5	TRBD1
TGTGCCTGGAATTCCGTCAGGGTAACCGGGGAGCTGTTTTTT	CAWNSVRVTGELFF	NA	TRBV30	TRBJ2-2	NA
TGTGCCAGCAGCTCTCAGGGTCGGGCCTATGGCTACACCTTC	CASSSQGRAYGYTF	NA	TRBV7-2	TRBJ1-2	NA
TGTGCCAGCAGACACGCCGGGACTCATAAAACGCATGGCTACACCTTC	CASRHAGTHKTHGYTF	once	TRBV3-1/TRBV3-2	TRBJ1-2	NA
TGCGCCAGCAGCCAAGGGACTAGCGGGAAGGGCGATACGCAGTATTTT	CASSQGTSGKGDTQYF	once	TRBV4-3	TRBJ2-3	TRBD2
TGTGCCAGCAGTGCAGGACAGGGAGTCTACGAGCAGTACTTC	CASSAGQGVYEQYF	NA	TRBV2	TRBJ2-7	TRBD1
TGTGCCAGCAGGGACTCTCCCGGGTACTATGGCTACACCTTC	CASRDSPGYYGYTF	NA	TRBV2	TRBJ1-2	NA
TGTGCCAGCTCACCCTCCAATTCACCCCTCCACTTT	CASSPSNSPLHF	few	TRBV18	TRBJ1-6	NA
TGTGCCAGCAGCTTGCACAGTCCCAACTATGGCTACACCTTC	CASSLHSPNYGYTF	NA	TRBV5-4	TRBJ1-2	NA
TGCGCCAGCAGCTCCGTTACGGGCTCCTACGAGCAGTACTTC	CASSSVTGSYEQYF	NA	TRBV5-1	TRBJ2-7	NA
TGTGCCAGTTCCAGGGAGGCGTACACTGAAGCTTTCTTT	CASSREAYTEAFF	NA	TRBV12-3/TRBV12-4	TRBJ1-1	NA
TGTGCCAGCACTTTCTGGCCAGGCCAAGAGACCCAGTACTTC	CASTFWPGQETQYF	NA	TRBV6-5	TRBJ2-5	NA
TGTGCCAGCAGCTTGGCTGCGGGACAGATGAACACTGAAGCTTTCTTT	CASSLAAGQMNTEAFF	NA	TRBV5-4	TRBJ1-1	TRBD1
TGTGCCAGCAGCTTTACGACCGGGACTACAGCATCTGGGGCCAACGTCCTGACTTTC	CASSFTTGTTASGANVLTF	NA	TRBV13	TRBJ2-6	TRBD2
TGTGCCAGCAGCTTAGCGCCCCTGACAGCCAGCACAGATACGCAGTATTTT	CASSLAPLTASTDTQYF	NA	TRBV7-2	TRBJ2-3	NA
TGTGCCACCAGTGATTCCGGGACAGGTACCTACGAGCAGTACTTC	CATSDSGTGTYEQYF	NA	TRBV24-1	TRBJ2-7	TRBD1
TGTGCCAGCAGTTTTTCAGAAAACACTGAAGCTTTCTTT	CASSFSENTEAFF	NA	TRBV12-3/TRBV12-4	TRBJ1-1	NA
TGCGCCAGCAGCTTGGGGGACAGGGGGCATGGCTACACCTTC	CASSLGDRGHGYTF	NA	TRBV5-1	TRBJ1-2	TRBD1
TGTGCCAGCGGGTATAGCAATCAGCCCCAGCATTTT	CASGYSNQPQHF	NA	TRBV19	TRBJ1-5	NA
TGTGCCAGCAGCCGGACTCCTCAAGAGACCCAGTACTTC	CASSRTPQETQYF	NA	TRBV11-2	TRBJ2-5	NA
TGTGCCAGCAGCACGTGGACAGAAGATGAAGCTTTCTTT	CASSTWTEDEAFF	NA	TRBV11-2	TRBJ1-1	NA
TGTGCCAGCGGATGGACAGGGCGCACAGATACGCAGTATTTT	CASGWTGRTDTQYF	NA	TRBV2	TRBJ2-3	TRBD1
TGTGCCAGCAGCTTGGTAGGGGCCGAGACCCAGTACTTC	CASSLVGAETQYF	NA	TRBV5-5	TRBJ2-5	NA
TGTGCCAGCAGAGGGACAGGGGGTAATCAGCCCCAGCATTTT	CASRGTGGNQPQHF	NA	TRBV6-5	TRBJ1-5	TRBD1
TGTGCCAGCAGTTCAGGGGGCTCAACCTCTGGAAACACCATATATTTT	CASSSGGSTSGNTIYF	NA	TRBV6-5	TRBJ1-3	TRBD1
TGTGCCAGCAGCCTAGGTACAGGGGACTATGGCTACACCTTC	CASSLGTGDYGYTF	NA	TRBV3-1/TRBV3-2	TRBJ1-2	TRBD1
TGTGCCAGCAGCGTTTCTAGGGGCAGGGGACGTACGGTTTTTAAGAATGGCTACACCTTC	CASSVSRGRGRTVFKNGYTF	NA	TRBV9	TRBJ1-2	NA
TGTGCCTGGAGTGTACGCCGGCTAGCGGGCAGGATAGGGGAGCAGTTCTTC	CAWSVRRLAGRIGEQFF	once	TRBV30	TRBJ2-1	TRBD2
TGCGCCAGCAGCCAACGAAGCGGGATCTATGGCTACACCTTT	CASSQRSGIYGYTF	NA	TRBV4-3	TRBJ1-2	NA
TGTGCCAGCAGCCCTTTTCGGACTAACACCGGGGAGCTGTTTTTT	CASSPFRTNTGELFF	NA	TRBV7-9	TRBJ2-2	NA
TGTGCCAGCAGGAGCGGGGGGGTAATCTACAATGAGCAGTTCTTC	CASRSGGVIYNEQFF	NA	TRBV11-3	TRBJ2-1	TRBD2
TGTGCCAGCAGCTGGGGGAGGACAACTAACTATGGCTACACCTTC	CASSWGRTTNYGYTF	NA	TRBV28	TRBJ1-2	NA
TGTGCCAGCAGTGAAGGGCATTCCAAAAACATTCAGTACTTC	CASSEGHSKNIQYF	NA	TRBV2	TRBJ2-4	NA
TGTGCCTGGAGTGAACAGGGCGGTGAAAAACTGTTTTTT	CAWSEQGGEKLFF	NA	TRBV30	TRBJ1-4	NA
TGTGCCAGCCGGACTAGCGGGAGGATTTGGTCCTACAATGAGCAGTTCTTC	CASRTSGRIWSYNEQFF	NA	TRBV27	TRBJ2-1	TRBD2